Here is one T cell receptor beta chain with its context. This sample was taken from a study of T cell changes during pregnancy in multiple sclerosis. Assay: immunoSEQ multiplex PCR; the TCRdb copy retains only in-frame clones and omits some. Here the sample spans under 65,000 clones, approximately 92% being singletons. The CDR3 loop spans 16 amino acids. V was pared by 7 bases and J by 3 bases, with 22 bases between. Germline V CDR1 and CDR2: MNHNY, SVGAGI (reference sequence). The clonotype was recovered from a female donor with multiple sclerosis, enrolled in a pregnancy study. This chain links TRBV6-6 with TRBJ2-7; a weak D match, TRBD1 (6 bases). Sequenced material: peripheral blood, taken in the second trimester of pregnancy. CDR3 residues: CASNSPGQDSGYEQYF. CDR3 bases: TGTGCCAGCAACAGTCCGGGACAAGATTCGGGCTACGAGCAGTACTTC.